This TCR beta chain was profiled in a study of cytomegalovirus exposure and HLA in healthy donors. The CDR3 runs 14 residues. V lost 5 bases and J 0 bases, leaving 10 bases between the germline ends. The germline V gene has CDR1 SQVTM and CDR2 ANQGSEA. PCR involved 60 Vbeta and 13 Jbeta primers. The protocol was immunoSEQ multiplex PCR, while the TCRdb copy is restricted to in-frame clones and leaves out a portion. The profile covers a few hundred thousand clones, with roughly 80% appearing a single time and over 0.3% taken by the ten largest. Sequencing was done on a sample of PBMCs. The receptor was derived from a girl aged 2 to 10 in good health and CMV-seronegative. The chain employs TRBV29-1 and TRBJ2-2, with D perhaps TRBD1 (5 bases). Written as DNA, the CDR3 is TGCAGCGTTACCCGGACAACGAACACCGGGGAGCTGTTTTTT. Its protein is CSVTRTTNTGELFF.